This T cell receptor beta chain was captured by sequencing in a study of vaccination effects on CD4 cells after COVID-19. The ViraFEST assay expanded antigen-specific CD4+ T cells with viral peptide pools before sequencing. Investigators separated out CD4+ T cells once around eleven days of culture had passed. Each person got two doses of an mRNA SARS-CoV-2 vaccine, BNT162b2 or mRNA-1273. Wells each received 2.2 million or so PBMC, cultured with 9 to 10 IU/ml IL-2 and about 9.4 ug/ml peptides. V lost 0 bases and J lost 5, with 7 bases in between. Germline loops: CDR1 MNHEY, CDR2 SVGEGT. The CDR3 totals 13 residues. Comments on this clone: What it recognizes is unknown.

TCRdb keeps only in-frame clones here, not all; method: immunoSEQ multiplex PCR. The data contain over 50,000 clones, around three quarters of them seen just once; the ten biggest clones take up around 1.2%. This clonotype was obtained from a human donor who received a COVID-19 vaccine. Sequencing used CD4+ T cells from PBMCs cultured with HCoV-229E spike peptides, obtained after COVID-19 vaccination. The chain carries TRBV6-2 or TRBV6-3 and TRBJ1-2; maybe TRBD1 (5 bases). CDR3 nucleotides: TGTGCCAGCAGTTACTCGGGGGGGTATGGCTACACCTTC. Translation: CASSYSGGYGYTF.